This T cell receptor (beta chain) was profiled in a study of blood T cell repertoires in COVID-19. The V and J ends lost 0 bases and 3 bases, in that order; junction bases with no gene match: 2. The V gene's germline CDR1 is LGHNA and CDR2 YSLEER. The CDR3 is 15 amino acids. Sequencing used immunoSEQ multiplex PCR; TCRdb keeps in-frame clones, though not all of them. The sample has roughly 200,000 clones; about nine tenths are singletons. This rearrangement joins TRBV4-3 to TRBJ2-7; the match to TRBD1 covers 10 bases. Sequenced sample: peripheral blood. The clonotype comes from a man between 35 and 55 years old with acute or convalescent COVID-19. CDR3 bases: TGCGCCAGCAGCCAAGATGGACAGGGGGACTACGAGCAGTACTTC. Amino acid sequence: CASSQDGQGDYEQYF.